Below, 17 T cell receptor beta chains from the same sample are listed, as sequenced in a study of shared clonotypes between healthy human individuals (TCRdb year 2020). The library relied on the immunoSEQ multiplex PCR assay. Held by TCRdb, this immuneACCESS table contains in-frame sequences only and omits some clones. Under half of the omission traces to an unresolved V gene where checked; the cause of the rest is unknown. A total of just over 2,000,000 clones appear in this sample, 85% to 95% of them only once. The top ten constitute around 0.13% of the sample. The sequencing input was naive CD4+ T cells sorted from blood. In light of the paper, this sample's cell subset or site label describes: CD45RA+ positively selected. All receptors come from a man between 18 and 35 years old in good health.

V and J are TRBV6-1 and TRBJ1-4; 7 bases line up with TRBD1. V trimming: 2 bases; J trimming: 7 bases; junction bases outside the gene matches: 1. Germline lookup yields CDR1 MNHNS and CDR2 SASEGT. The CDR3 loop spans 13 amino acids. CDR3 sequence (DNA): TGTGCCAGCAGTGAACAGGGGGTTGAAAAACTGTTTTTT. It is translated as CASSEQGVEKLFF.

The V and J genes are TRBV5-1 and TRBJ1-3; a weak D match, TRBD1 (5 bases). The CDR3 sequence is 16 residues long. V was cut by 0 bases and J by 0 bases, with 10 bases left in between. Looked up from germline, CDR1 is SGHRS and CDR2 is YFSETQ. DNA for the CDR3: TGCGCCAGCAGCTTGGGGGGGTCCTTCTCTGGAAACACCATATATTTT. Translation: CASSLGGSFSGNTIYF.

V and J are TRBV9 and TRBJ2-2, with 10 bases identical to TRBD2. The CDR3 covers 16 residues. Per the germline V gene, CDR1 is SGDLS and CDR2 is YYNGEE. V dropped 4 bases and J dropped 2; count of bases not matched to a gene: 5. CDR3 DNA: TGTGCCAGCAGCCCCTGGACTAGCGGAAACACCGGGGAGCTGTTTTTT. Protein product: CASSPWTSGNTGELFF.

V gene TRBV5-1 combines with J gene TRBJ2-1, with 9 bases lining up with TRBD2. V lost 4 bases, J lost 1 base, and 15 bases stayed unmatched. The CDR3 is 19 amino acids. Germline V gives CDR1 SGHRS, CDR2 YFSETQ. CDR3 protein: CASSTLAGPQTWSYNEQFF. The CDR3 region has the DNA TGCGCCAGCAGCACCCTAGCGGGGCCCCAAACCTGGTCCTACAATGAGCAGTTCTTC.

CDR3 DNA sequence: TGTGCCAGCAGCCGCCAGGGCGGGGGGCCGACGATAGGCACAGATACGCAGTATTTT. Amino acids: CASSRQGGGPTIGTDTQYF. The chain has TRBV4-2 and TRBJ2-3; 8 nucleotides line up with TRBD2. Germline-derived CDR1 and CDR2 are LGHNA and YNFKEQ. The CDR3 consists of 19 residues. V gave up 4 bases and J gave up 1 base; unmatched junction bases: 16.

V and J are TRBV6-4 and TRBJ1-6; D is unresolved. CDR1 is MRHNA and CDR2 is SNTAGT in the germline V gene. Trimming removed 6 bases at V and 7 bases at J, with 10 bases between. There are 13 residues in the CDR3. CDR3 in amino acids: CASSTQANSPLHF. CDR3 in DNA: TGTGCCAGCAGCACACAAGCCAATTCACCCCTCCACTTT.

The chain combines TRBV9 with TRBJ1-6; D remains unclear. Germline lookup yields CDR1 SGDLS and CDR2 YYNGEE. The CDR3 consists of 12 residues. CDR3 sequence reads: CACGSRGSPLHF. CDR3 sequence (DNA): TGTGCATGCGGCTCCAGAGGTTCACCCCTCCACTTT.

A remark on this clone: This specimen includes other DNA sequences encoding the same CDR3. The chain's CDR3 is CSVGGRGNTEAFF. In nucleotides, the CDR3 is TGCAGCGTTGGGGGCAGGGGGAACACTGAAGCTTTCTTT. The chain links TRBV29-1 to TRBJ1-1; TRBD1 might be the D (6 bases). This CDR3 is built from 13 residues. Between the trimmed V and J ends, which lost 4 bases and 1 base, there was a span of 10 bases. Germline-derived CDR1 and CDR2 are SQVTM and ANQGSEA.

The chain has TRBV10-3 and TRBJ1-2; D is possibly TRBD1 (5 bases). Trimming cost V 7 bases and J 4 bases, with 16 bases left between them. The CDR3 loop spans 14 amino acids. Germline-derived CDR1 and CDR2 are ENHRY and SYGVKD. In nucleotides, the CDR3 is TGTGCCATCATAAACGGGCAGGGTCCCTATGGCTACACCTTC. The encoded protein is CAIINGQGPYGYTF.

This chain joins TRBV5-1 and TRBJ1-2, with a weak D call TRBD1 (5 bases). This CDR3 region has 21 residues. Germline assignment: CDR1 SGHRS and CDR2 YFSETQ. The V and J ends lost 2 bases and 1 base respectively, with 30 bases between them. The CDR3 DNA follows: TGCGCCAGCAGCTTAATCCCGGGAGGAGGGGCCGCCGATAATATTAACTATGGCTACACCTTC. Translation: CASSLIPGGGAADNINYGYTF.

This clone has only one observation. The chain has TRBV29-1 and TRBJ2-5, with 9 bases aligning to TRBD2. The CDR3 contains 12 residues. CDR1 and CDR2 from the germline V gene are SQVTM and ANQGSEA. Trimming removed 7 bases from V and 3 bases from J; junction bases left unmatched: 3. The CDR3 bases are TGCAGCGGGCTAGCGGGGAAAGAGACCCAGTACTTC. It specifies CSGLAGKETQYF.

The chain recombines TRBV4-1 with TRBJ2-1; TRBD2 aligns across 8 bases. The germline CDR1 and CDR2 sequences are MGHRA and YSYEKL. With 6 bases clipped from V and 0 bases from J, the junction kept 4 bases outside the gene matches. This CDR3 is built from 15 residues. CDR3 protein: CASSSGTSSYNEQFF. Here the CDR3 DNA reads TGCGCCAGCAGTTCCGGGACTAGCTCCTACAATGAGCAGTTCTTC.

The chain is built from TRBV9 and TRBJ2-1, with D perhaps TRBD2 (5 bases). Germline CDR1 SGDLS, CDR2 YYNGEE. This CDR3 contains 15 residues. V lost 4 bases, J lost 3 bases, and 14 bases lay in between. CDR3 sequence reads: CASSSSGNNYNEQFF. DNA of the CDR3: TGTGCCAGCAGCTCCTCCGGGAATAACTACAATGAGCAGTTCTTC. The full variable domain, with the rest looked up from reference TRBV9 and TRBJ2-1, is DSGVTQTPKHLITATGQRVTLRCSPRSGDLSVYWYQQSLDQGLQFLIQYYNGEERAKGNILERFSAQQFPDLHSELNLSSLELGDSALYFCASSSSGNNYNEQFFGPGTRLTVL.

The genes are TRBV2 and TRBJ1-5; D gene unclear. The CDR3 has 16 residues. Trimming removed 6 bases from V and 1 base from J, with 16 bases in between. In germline, CDR1 is SNHLY, CDR2 FYNNEI. CDR3 protein: CASSLGRTKSNQPQHF. The CDR3 coding sequence is TGTGCCAGCAGCTTAGGGCGGACTAAGAGCAATCAGCCCCAGCATTTT.

V is TRBV25-1 and J is TRBJ2-5; possible D gene TRBD1, 5 bases. There are 12 residues in the CDR3. Germline CDR1 MGHDK, CDR2 SYGVNS. V gave up 5 bases and J gave up 9 bases, with 13 bases separating them. Here the CDR3 reads CASSSRTGAQYF. The CDR3 DNA follows: TGTGCCAGCAGTTCAAGAACAGGAGCCCAGTACTTC.

A single count supports this clone. V is TRBV5-1 and J is TRBJ2-3; 10 nucleotides line up with TRBD2. CDR3 size: 14 residues. Trimming at V came to 7 bases and at J to 3 bases, leaving 5 bases not matched to a gene. The germline V gene has CDR1 SGHRS and CDR2 YFSETQ. CDR3 sequence reads: CASGRTSGTDTQYF. The DNA of the CDR3 is TGCGCCAGCGGTCGGACTAGCGGAACAGATACGCAGTATTTT.

The chain uses TRBV5-4 and TRBJ2-1; 13 bases agree with TRBD2. V lost 5 bases to trimming and J lost 8 bases; unmatched junction nucleotides: 10. Germline loops: CDR1 SGHNT, CDR2 YYREEE (reference sequence). The CDR3 sequence is 16 residues long. CDR3 sequence: CASRRTTSGRNDEQFF. The CDR3 nucleotides are TGTGCCAGCAGGCGGACGACTAGCGGGAGGAACGATGAGCAGTTCTTC.